These T cell receptor beta chains were read from a single sample in a study of blood T cell repertoires in COVID-19. Assay used: immunoSEQ multiplex PCR; TCRdb lists only in-frame clones, some missing. The table shows under 300,000 clones, with more than 85% occurring only once. Sequencing was performed on PBMCs or T cells enriched from blood (not recorded which). The source of these receptors is a woman aged 50 to 60 who had recovered from COVID-19. Both conserved end residues are part of each CDR3. D genes are given only for firm matches. Only some rows state a clone size, as once, few, many or a class for expanded clones.

clone_size j_call v_call d_call cdr3_aa cdr3_nt
. TRBJ2-5 TRBV6-2/TRBV6-3 . CASSYSSSRGETQYF TGTGCCAGCAGTTACTCGAGTTCCAGGGGAGAGACCCAGTACTTC
few TRBJ2-7 TRBV3-1/TRBV3-2 TRBD2 CASSQGLAGQYF TGTGCCAGCAGCCAGGGACTAGCCGGGCAGTACTTC
few TRBJ1-2 TRBV30 . CAWYAQGRVVRGYTF TGTGCCTGGTATGCCCAGGGGAGGGTAGTACGTGGCTACACCTTC
. TRBJ2-5 TRBV5-6 TRBD2 CASSQVSGLRETQYF TGTGCCAGCAGTCAGGTTAGCGGGTTACGCGAGACCCAGTACTTC
once TRBJ2-1 TRBV29-1 TRBD2 CSVSAGGPGEQFF TGCAGCGTTTCAGCGGGAGGGCCGGGTGAGCAGTTCTTC
. TRBJ1-3 TRBV5-6 . CASSLQGHPYTIYF TGTGCCAGCAGCTTGCAAGGACACCCCTACACCATATATTTT
few TRBJ2-7 TRBV4-1 TRBD1 CASSPDRGVGLEYF TGCGCCAGCAGCCCTGACAGGGGGGTTGGTCTTGAGTACTTC
. TRBJ2-5 TRBV12-3/TRBV12-4 . CASSLWAEETQYF TGTGCCAGCAGTTTATGGGCCGAGGAGACCCAGTACTTC
once TRBJ1-5 TRBV9 . CASSDRPSWGGSQPQHF TGTGCCAGCAGCGATCGACCTTCGTGGGGCGGGAGTCAGCCCCAGCATTTT
. TRBJ1-3 TRBV10-3 TRBD1 CAISARTGSGNTIYF TGTGCCATCAGTGCAAGGACAGGGTCTGGAAACACCATATATTTT
. TRBJ2-3 TRBV11-3 . CASSLAGESTDTQYF TGTGCCAGCAGCTTAGCGGGTGAGAGCACAGATACGCAGTATTTT
. TRBJ2-7 TRBV28 TRBD1 CASSFRDSFTYEQYF TGTGCCAGCAGTTTCCGGGACAGCTTCACCTACGAGCAGTACTTC
. TRBJ2-1 TRBV5-6 . CASSLWRQVSGNEQFF TGTGCCAGCAGCTTGTGGAGACAGGTGTCGGGCAATGAGCAGTTCTTC
once TRBJ1-2 TRBV7-9 . CASSRDFAGGYTF TGTGCCAGCAGCCGGGACTTCGCTGGGGGCTACACCTTC
. TRBJ2-3 TRBV2 TRBD2 CASSEVTSGITDTQYF TGTGCCAGCAGTGAAGTGACTAGCGGGATTACAGATACGCAGTATTTT
. TRBJ2-2 TRBV6-5 . CASSRGDTGELFF TGTGCCAGCAGCCGAGGCGACACCGGGGAGCTGTTTTTT
. TRBJ1-5 TRBV7-9 . CASSFSADQPQHF TGTGCCAGCAGCTTTTCCGCAGATCAGCCCCAGCATTTT
. TRBJ2-3 TRBV11-2 . CASSLKTASSTDTQYF TGTGCCAGCAGCTTGAAGACAGCTTCTAGCACAGATACGCAGTATTTT
. TRBJ2-1 TRBV4-2 . CASSQLENEQFF TGTGCCAGCAGCCAGCTGGAGAATGAGCAGTTCTTC
once TRBJ1-6 TRBV27 TRBD1 CASSNRDRSYNSPLHF TGTGCCAGCAGTAACCGGGACAGGTCCTATAATTCACCCCTCCACTTT
. TRBJ1-2 TRBV7-6 TRBD1 CASSPDRGMEGYTF TGTGCCAGCAGCCCTGACAGGGGGATGGAAGGCTACACCTTC
. TRBJ1-1 TRBV29-1 . CSVVSTGGTEAFF TGCAGCGTTGTGTCCACCGGTGGCACTGAAGCTTTCTTT
. TRBJ2-2 TRBV10-3 TRBD2 CAISESIAGVHRELFF TGTGCCATCAGTGAGTCGATAGCGGGAGTCCACCGGGAGCTGTTTTTT
. TRBJ1-5 TRBV28 TRBD1 CASSSTGQAYSNQPQHF TGTGCCAGCAGTTCGACGGGACAGGCATATAGCAATCAGCCCCAGCATTTT
. TRBJ2-2 TRBV10-1 . CASSPTGPTGELFF TGCGCCAGCAGTCCGACAGGACCAACCGGGGAGCTGTTTTTT
. TRBJ1-2 TRBV7-5 . CARSNLWRDRSTLDYGYTF TGTGCCAGAAGCAACCTATGGCGCGACAGGTCTACTTTGGACTATGGCTACACCTTC
once TRBJ1-1 TRBV27 . CASNDRPLGTEAFF TGTGCCAGCAACGACAGGCCCCTGGGGACTGAAGCTTTCTTT
. TRBJ2-3 TRBV9 TRBD2 CASSGLAGVSDTQYF TGTGCCAGCAGCGGGCTAGCGGGAGTCTCAGATACGCAGTATTTT
. TRBJ1-6 TRBV5-1 TRBD1 CASSPGRGHSPLHF TGCGCCAGCAGCCCAGGCAGGGGGCACTCACCCCTCCACTTT
. TRBJ1-3 TRBV28 . CASSLRGGPLVGNTIYF TGTGCCAGCAGTTTGCGGGGGGGCCCCCTCGTTGGAAACACCATATATTTT
. TRBJ1-3 TRBV27 . CASSFSSSGNTIYF TGTGCCAGCAGTTTTTCGAGCTCTGGAAACACCATATATTTT
once TRBJ1-5 TRBV2 TRBD1 CASSPGQTSNQPQHF TGTGCCAGCAGTCCGGGACAGACTAGCAATCAGCCCCAGCATTTT
. TRBJ1-1 TRBV5-6 TRBD1 CASSRNRGRTEAFF TGTGCCAGCAGCCGGAACAGGGGGCGAACTGAAGCTTTCTTT
. TRBJ2-2 TRBV28 . CASSSTGELFF TGTGCCAGCAGTTCGACCGGGGAGCTGTTTTTT
once TRBJ1-1 TRBV2 . CASSGDTVNTEAFF TGTGCCAGCAGTGGGGACACTGTGAACACTGAAGCTTTCTTT
. TRBJ2-2 TRBV5-1 . CASSPGPATAGELFF TGCGCCAGCAGCCCGGGTCCCGCGACGGCCGGGGAGCTGTTTTTT
. TRBJ2-3 TRBV19 TRBD1 CASSRDRGTDTQYF TGTGCCAGTAGCCGGGACAGGGGCACAGATACGCAGTATTTT
. TRBJ2-6 TRBV10-3 TRBD1 CAISEQQGAGANVLTF TGTGCCATCAGTGAGCAACAGGGGGCTGGGGCCAACGTCCTGACTTTC
. TRBJ1-3 TRBV5-1 . CASSLSLGGNAGNTIYF TGCGCCAGCAGCTTGAGCCTGGGAGGGAATGCTGGAAACACCATATATTTT
once TRBJ1-2 TRBV25-1 TRBD1 CASRRDSHYGYTF TGTGCCAGCAGGCGGGACAGCCACTATGGCTACACCTTC
once TRBJ1-4 TRBV19 . CASSGGTADNEKLFF TGTGCCAGTAGCGGGGGGACGGCAGATAATGAAAAACTGTTTTTT
once TRBJ2-6 TRBV5-1 . CASSGTGGTGANVLTF TGCGCCAGCAGCGGCACCGGCGGAACTGGGGCCAACGTCCTGACTTTC
. TRBJ1-2 TRBV7-2 . CASSGGDWAYGYTF TGTGCCAGCAGCGGGGGGGATTGGGCCTATGGCTACACCTTC
. TRBJ2-5 TRBV18 . CASSGQQETQYF TGTGCCAGCTCAGGTCAGCAAGAGACCCAGTACTTC
. TRBJ2-5 TRBV12-5 TRBD2 CASGLVGGEETQYF TGTGCTAGTGGTTTGGTGGGGGGGGAAGAGACCCAGTACTTC
. TRBJ2-7 TRBV10-3 TRBD1 CAISESRDRDEQYF TGTGCCATCAGTGAGTCCCGGGACAGAGACGAGCAGTACTTC